The entry that follows covers one T cell receptor (beta chain) sequence. The antigen is not known. CDR1 and CDR2 (germline): SGHAT, FQNNGV. The CDR3 totals 15 residues. The V end lost 3 bases, the J end lost 0 bases, and 9 bases lay between the germline ends. Naive CD8 cells lacked CD45RO and underwent positive selection for CCR7, leaving out terminally differentiated effector memory CD45RA+ cells. This sample stems from a study of shared clonotypes between healthy human individuals. Study conclusions and caveats: Sorted-subset sequencing was shown by rarefaction to be incomplete despite large depth. Since donors were few, the genetic and exposure-history diversity represented was limited.

The authors split each subset's genomic DNA evenly across several immunoSEQ plates. TCRdb's copy holds only in-frame clones and misses some; the assay was immunoSEQ multiplex PCR. Among roughly 770,000 clones, 90% to 98% were seen once, and the ten largest hold less than 0.25%. This TCR came from a man younger than 45 in good health. The rearrangement links TRBV11-2 to TRBJ2-1, with no clear D. Sequencing used naive CD8+ T cells sorted from blood. The DNA of the CDR3 is TGTGCCAGCAGCTTTGAAGGGAACTCCTACAATGAGCAGTTCTTC. Its protein product is CASSFEGNSYNEQFF. Complete variable domain (other parts from reference TRBV11-2 and TRBJ2-1): EAGVAQSPRYKIIEKRQSVAFWCNPISGHATLYWYQQILGQGPKLLIQFQNNGVVDDSQLPKDRFSAERLKGVDSTLKIQPAKLEDSAVYLCASSFEGNSYNEQFFGPGTRLTVL.